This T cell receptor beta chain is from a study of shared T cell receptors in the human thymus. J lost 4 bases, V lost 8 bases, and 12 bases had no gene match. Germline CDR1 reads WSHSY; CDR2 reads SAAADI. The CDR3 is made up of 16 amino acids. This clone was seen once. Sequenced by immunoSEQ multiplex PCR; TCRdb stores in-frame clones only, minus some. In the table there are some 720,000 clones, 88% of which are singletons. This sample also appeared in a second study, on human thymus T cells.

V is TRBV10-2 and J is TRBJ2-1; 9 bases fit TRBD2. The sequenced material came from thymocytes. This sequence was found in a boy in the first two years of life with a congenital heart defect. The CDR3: CASGEREVFPYNEQFF. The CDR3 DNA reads TGCGCCAGCGGGGAGCGGGAGGTTTTTCCATACAATGAGCAGTTCTTC.